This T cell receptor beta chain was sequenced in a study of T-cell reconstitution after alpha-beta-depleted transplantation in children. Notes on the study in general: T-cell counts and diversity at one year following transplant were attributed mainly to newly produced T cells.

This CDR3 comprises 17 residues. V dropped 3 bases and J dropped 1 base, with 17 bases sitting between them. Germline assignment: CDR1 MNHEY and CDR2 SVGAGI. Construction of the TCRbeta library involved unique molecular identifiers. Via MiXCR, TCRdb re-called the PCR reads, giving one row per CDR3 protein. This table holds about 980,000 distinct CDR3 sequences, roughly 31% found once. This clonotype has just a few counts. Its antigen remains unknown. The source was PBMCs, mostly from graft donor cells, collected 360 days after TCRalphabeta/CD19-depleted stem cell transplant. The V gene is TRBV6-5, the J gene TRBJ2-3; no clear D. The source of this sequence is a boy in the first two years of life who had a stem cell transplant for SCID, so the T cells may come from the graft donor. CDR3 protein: CASSYHTLSWGTDTQYF. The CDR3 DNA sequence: TGTGCCAGCAGTTATCACACCCTTAGTTGGGGCACAGATACGCAGTATTTT.